This TCR beta chain is drawn from a study of immune evolution from preneoplasia to lung adenocarcinoma. Macro-dissection enriched premalignant or tumor cells before nucleic acid extraction. About this clone: The target antigen is unknown.

This table comes from immunoSEQ multiplex PCR, and its TCRdb copy is limited to in-frame clones, with some not included. The profile covers roughly 4,700 clones, with roughly four fifths appearing a single time and under 9.5% taken by the ten largest. This CDR3 is 14 amino acids long. V shed 6 bases and J shed 5 bases, with 16 bases lying between them. CDR1 SGHAT and CDR2 FQNNGV come from the germline V gene. Points from the study as a whole: T cell clonality was higher in KRAS-mutant than EGFR-mutant or wild-type nodules.

The sequenced material came from FFPE lung adenocarcinoma in situ tissue. The gene calls are TRBV11-2 and TRBJ2-5; weak D call: TRBD2 (6 bases). This TCR derives from a person between 65 and 80 years old with lung adenocarcinoma. CDR3 in amino acids: CASSRTLREETQYF. The CDR3 DNA sequence: TGTGCCAGCAGTCGGACGCTCCGGGAGGAGACCCAGTACTTC.